This paragraph covers one T cell receptor beta chain sequence. This clone was observed a handful of times. Its antigen is not yet known. Within one base of it there is no much larger clone, and no base qualities were kept. The sample comes from a study of cytomegalovirus exposure and HLA in healthy donors (dated 2017 in TCRdb). Regarding the research as a whole: According to an earlier analysis of 587 of the donors, about 170 million T cells yielded roughly 110 million unique TCR beta sequences and approximately 280 Gb of sequence data. An early release that covered approximately 600 HLA-typed donors contained approximately 300 gigabases of sequencing data and about 93 million unique TCR sequences. In an earlier analysis of more than 550 of the donors, high-throughput TCR beta sequencing was used to judge whether each TCR beta V gene segment behaved as functional or pseudogenic. Of the 398 genotyped donors, about 80% fell in the genetic ancestry cluster associated with self-reported Caucasian donors. A later genetic analysis took genome-wide SNP genotypes for about 65% of the 666 donors and used that subset as a discovery cohort. Both class I and class II loci were covered by HLA typing, at four-digit resolution. A later analysis re-examined previously published TCR beta repertoires from 500 to 700 donors and added high-resolution HLA genotyping to investigate patterns of TCR occurrence. In addition to the first cohort of 500 to 850 subjects, a separate validation cohort of 130 or so different subjects was used. Every discovery cohort repertoire had been produced on one sequencing platform. Rather than using new phenotypic data, the later analysis identified candidate immune exposures from TCR beta sequences and from how often those sequences occurred across donors. The study aimed to test whether cataloging public T cell receptors could reveal signatures of past pathogen exposure. Donor age, sex, ethnicity and CMV serostatus were collected together with the repertoire data. To predict cytomegalovirus infection status, the study brought together high-throughput TCR immunosequencing, statistical association of individual TCRs with disease status, and machine learning. Among about 360 genotyped donors of the cohort, an average of approximately 240,000 unique TCR beta nucleotide sequences were sequenced per donor, roughly 18% of them non-productive. The number of donors typed differed by locus, with roughly 629-640 for A, B, C, DRB1 and DQB1, about 500 for DQA1, 606 for DPA1, and over 400 for DPB1. Four or five DR-DQ haplotypes were treated as single units for association and clustering because of strong linkage in the cohort. The T cell repertoires of around 670 subjects were profiled by immunosequencing and related to cytomegalovirus serostatus. Paper-wide results and their limitations: When HLA alleles, especially DR and DQ, strongly co-occurred, TCR associations were difficult to assign to individual alleles. In a later analysis, TCR association rates were found to vary across HLA loci, with the most associated TCRs seen for DRB1 alleles and the fewest for HLA-C alleles. A later analysis found that HLA-associated TCR beta chains were more clonally expanded and had lower generation probabilities than equally common non-associated chains. Because some donors lacked HLA typing at each locus, the association tests relied only on the typed subset. Compared with the roughly 700-donor mean, donors in an Asian-associated ancestry cluster had fewer N-insertions in productive TCRs, according to a later genetic analysis. An earlier analysis of around 540 of the donors showed that most TCR beta V segments appeared in productive rearrangements either about 87% or about 30% of the time, which broadly matched IMGT annotations. Linkage disequilibrium might explain the correlated functional status among segregating V segments, but an unknown experimental factor could not be ruled out. In a later analysis, some 17,000 TCR beta sequences were associated with specific HLA alleles at a false discovery rate of 0.05. Because the 87-base-pair reads could not distinguish some IMGT-functional V segments, including TRBV6-2 and TRBV6-3, those segments were excluded. The classifier was reported to diagnose cytomegalovirus status with high specificity and sensitivity in both the original and validation cohorts. Because counts were too low, 15 to 20 rarely observed V segments, including chromosome 9 orphons, were left out of the earlier analysis of some 640 of the donors. A further reported finding was that TCR beta sequences accurately predicted the HLA-A and HLA-B alleles for most subjects in the first cohort. According to the authors, the approach could potentially be generalized to other disease states and immunological phenotypes. A few of the identified cytomegalovirus-associated TCR beta chains were confirmed in vitro to be specific for cytomegalovirus antigens. In a later analysis, several top co-occurrence clusters were reported to appear linked to parvovirus B19, influenza, CMV and Epstein-Barr virus. This cohort had only TCR beta chains sequenced, and the lack of alpha or paired-chain data limited which features could be detected. The only immune exposure information available for the cohort was CMV serostatus. Most TCR sequences were observed very rarely across donors, whereas some public TCRs were present in many individuals. A total of 164 TCR beta chains were listed by the study as associated with cytomegalovirus. A cluster of highly shared sequence variants was judged likely to represent a technical artifact of the sequencing pipeline. V-gene and J-gene trimming of TCR beta chains was associated with a missense DCLRE1C variant in a later genetic analysis, and the association was replicated in an independent cohort. According to a later analysis, most CMV-associated TCR beta chains appeared to be HLA-restricted, and the HLA associations seemed to be driven largely by CMV exposure. Sequencing depth was assumed to be roughly uniform across donors in the presence/absence analyses, though that assumption may not hold.

In total, roughly 670 healthy bone marrow donors made up the cohort. At the time of sampling, all cohort members were nominally healthy, though unrecorded immune exposures were likely present. The donor was CMV seropositive and belonged to the group of some 290 seropositive cohort members. A peripheral blood sample was collected from each donor, and TCR beta sequencing was performed on peripheral blood mononuclear cells. Genomic DNA was extracted from the blood cell samples with the Qiagen DNeasy Blood Extraction Kit. V sheds 0 bases and J sheds 5 bases, leaving 14 bases between their ends. The CDR3 holds 16 amino acids from the cysteine to the phenylalanine. Only the CDR3 portion is preserved as DNA: 48 bases, with reading frame beginning at the first base. The germline V gene (reference sequence) supplies CDR1 LNHDA and CDR2 SQIVND. Library creation used the immunoSEQ multiplex PCR assay. For the multiplex PCR, a mixture combining 60 forward primers for TCR Vbeta segments and 13 reverse primers for TCR Jbeta segments was used. The CDR3 region of rearranged TCR beta genes was amplified from genomic DNA by a multiplex PCR assay. On the Illumina HiSeq System, the amplified TCR beta libraries were sequenced as 87-base-pair reads. In the original analysis: Across the 670 or so repertoires, a later analysis counted tens of millions of unique TCR beta chains, roughly 11 million of which were shared by at least two donors. Raw reads were error-corrected and collapsed into unique sequences with a nearest-neighbor algorithm that merged closely related sequences to remove PCR and sequencing errors. To assign V, D and J gene segments, CDR3 sequences were aligned to IMGT reference sequences. For a sequence to be retained, a match of at least six nucleotides to both a V gene segment and a J gene segment was required. A rearrangement was called productive if the CDR3 had no stop codons and remained in frame with V and J, and every other rearrangement was called non-productive. Following IMGT convention, CDR3 was defined as the stretch from the second conserved V-encoded cysteine to the conserved J-encoded phenylalanine. Sequences without an unambiguous match to a single V gene segment were excluded from the earlier analysis of a few hundred of the donors. In an earlier analysis of approximately 610 of the donors, V segments were called functional above 56.7% productive rearrangements and were called segregating when the between-donor standard deviation exceeded 5%. To diagnose cytomegalovirus status from the catalog of TCR beta chain sequences, a statistical classification framework was built. In a later analysis, TCR nucleotide sequences were compared against IMGT/GENE-DB human TR gene sequences so that V and J genes could be assigned. Using the TCRdist pipeline, a later analysis assigned CDR3 sequences along with most-parsimonious VDJ recombination scenarios. In a later analysis, every TCR beta chain was defined by the combination of its CDR3 amino acid sequence and its V-gene family, and reads without a unique V-gene family were dropped. In a later analysis, approximately 640 highly shared, low-generation-probability nucleotide sequences were removed to address suspected cross-contamination and a sequencing artifact. For each public chain, a later analysis derived a clonal expansion index from normalized ranks of inferred template counts within each repertoire. In a later analysis, generation probabilities were computed using a VDJ recombination model fitted to out-of-frame rearrangements, and the results were checked against IGoR. A later analysis scored TCR-TCR, TCR-HLA and TCR-CMV co-occurrence with hypergeometric tests, applying a repertoire-size bias correction to TCR pairs. To estimate false discovery rates, a later analysis permuted the HLA or CMV assignments 20 times. A later analysis grouped co-occurring TCRs with DBSCAN, adding TCRdist sequence similarity when clustering within HLA-allele-positive subsets. For co-occurrence clustering, repertoires with fewer than 30,000 or more than 120,000 public chains were excluded, along with five repertoires with anomalous nucleotide sharing. TCRdb took over this immuneACCESS table, retaining in-frame rearrangements with V and J assigned. Such tables are incomplete; in checked studies, under half of the missing clones stem from an unresolved V gene, and the remainder is unexplained. The V and J calls and clone size were taken over from that table, and D and trimming were inferred from the DNA. The sample yields roughly 150,000 clones; 70% were counted once. The top ten hold 2.1% of the sample.

Sequenced material: PBMCs. The V and J genes are TRBV19 and TRBJ2-1; a weak D assignment points to TRBD2 (5 bases agree). The source is a woman aged 55-70 years in good health and CMV-seropositive. In nucleotides, the sequence is TGTGCCAGTAGTATAGATAACAGACTACTTCACAATGAGCAGTTCTTC. Its protein reads: CASSIDNRLLHNEQFF.